This TCR beta chain was profiled in a study of blood T cell repertoires in COVID-19. Study as a whole: Spain, Italy and the United States supplied samples that represented acute and convalescent COVID-19. PBMCs, B-cell-depleted T cells, or T cells provided the cDNA or gDNA that made up the material.

Per the original methods: For nucleated cells, counts were estimated from reference gene primer amplification. The assay was immunoSEQ multiplex PCR, and TCRdb's table has in-frame clones only and misses some. The DNA gave D and trimming, while V, J and clone size come from that table. The table shows 150,000 to 160,000 clones, with about 73% occurring only once. This TCR was sampled from a man at least 80 years old with acute or convalescent COVID-19. The source material was peripheral blood.

DNA of the CDR3: TGTGCCACCAGCCTAACCGGGGATACGCAGTATTTT. Translated, it gives CATSLTGDTQYF. The genes are TRBV15 and TRBJ2-3; D not certain. Germline V gives CDR1 LNHNV, CDR2 YYDKDF (reference sequence). V was clipped by 5 bases and J by 6 bases, with 9 bases between them. The CDR3 contains 12 residues.